This T cell receptor (beta chain) was sequenced in a study of cytomegalovirus exposure and HLA in healthy donors. This clone appeared a few times. The V and J ends lost 0 bases and 10 bases, in that order; junction bases with no gene match: 10. The CDR3 has 16 residues. The germline CDR1 and CDR2 sequences are MNHNS and SASEGT. Primers: 60 Vbeta forward and 13 Jbeta reverse. The method was immunoSEQ multiplex PCR; TCRdb's version includes in-frame clones alone and lacks a portion of them. The sample shows around 190,000 clones, almost 80% of them seen only once. Sequenced: PBMCs. V is TRBV6-1 and J is TRBJ2-7; 12 bases are a match to TRBD2. The sequence was obtained from a woman under 30 in good health and CMV-seronegative. The CDR3 DNA is TGTGCCAGCAGTGAAGCGAGGACTAGCGGGACAGTAAGCCAGTACTTC. Its protein is CASSEARTSGTVSQYF.